A single sample is the source of the 25 T cell receptor beta chains below, sequenced in a study of T cells after yellow fever vaccination (dated by TCRdb to between 2018 and 2021). The treatment or condition label on this specimen signifies: live attenuated yellow fever vaccine strain. Libraries were built with 5' RACE. For sequencing, an Illumina NovaSeq 6000 was employed. TCRdb itself trimmed the public reads at Q25 with fastp, ran MiXCR and retained productive beta chains. Rows with one shared CDR3 protein collapse into an entry with the most common genes and DNA. The sample records 350,000 to 550,000 distinct CDR3 sequences, around 20% of which are singletons. The ten biggest clones cover roughly a sixth of the sample. The material sequenced was PBMCs, taken before the yellow fever booster vaccination. These receptors were taken from a man between 18 and 29 years old who received the YFV17D yellow fever vaccine.

This clonotype came up many times. The V gene is TRBV5-5, the J gene TRBJ2-3; TRBD2 might be the D (5 bases). The CDR3 totals 14 residues. Germline V lookup: CDR1 SGHKS, CDR2 YYEKEE (reference sequence). The V end was cut by 4 bases, the J end by 0 bases, with 9 bases between. The CDR3 DNA is TGTGCCAGCAGCGGCGGACTTAGCACAGATACGCAGTATTTT. Amino acid sequence: CASSGGLSTDTQYF.

This clonotype turned up a few times. The chain joins TRBV30 to TRBJ2-1; tentative D call: TRBD1 (6 bases). The germline V and J ends were trimmed by 4 bases and 8 bases, with 15 bases remaining between them. Germline V gene data show CDR1 as GTSNPN and CDR2 as SVGIG (reference sequence). The CDR3 sequence is 13 residues long. CDR3 in DNA: TGTGCCTGGACCCTGACAGGTGGGGATGAGCAGTTCTTC. Translating gives CAWTLTGGDEQFF.

V usage is TRBV7-2 and J usage is TRBJ2-7; 7 bases are a match to TRBD1. The length of the CDR3 is 14 residues. Germline V gene lookup returns CDR1 SGHTA and CDR2 FQGNSA. Germline trimming cut 5 bases from V and 6 bases from J; bases unmatched to any gene: 10. In DNA, the CDR3 is TGTGCCAGCAGCCTGACCAGGGGGTCGACCGAGCAGTACGTC. The encoded protein is CASSLTRGSTEQYV.

The count of this clonotype is one. The chain joins TRBV10-3 to TRBJ2-3, with 7 nucleotides matching TRBD2. There are 14 residues in the CDR3. Germline V lookup: CDR1 ENHRY, CDR2 SYGVKD. V lost 5 bases to trimming and J lost 5 bases; unmatched junction nucleotides: 7. In DNA form, the CDR3 reads TGTGCCATCAGTCACAGCGGGGATCGAGATACGCAGTATTTT. The encoded protein is CAISHSGDRDTQYF.

This clonotype appeared a single time. The genes are TRBV29-1 and TRBJ1-1; D unresolved. V lost 4 bases to trimming and J lost 4 bases, with 10 bases between them. This CDR3 has 12 amino acids. Germline lookup yields CDR1 SQVTM and CDR2 ANQGSEA. CDR3 sequence: CSVVARGTEAFF. The CDR3, as DNA: TGCAGCGTTGTTGCCCGGGGCACTGAAGCTTTCTTT.

This clonotype was counted between two and nine times. This rearrangement joins TRBV7-2 to TRBJ2-4; TRBD2 matches at 7 bases. CDR3 size: 12 residues. Germline assignment: CDR1 SGHTA and CDR2 FQGNSA. V lost 5 bases, J lost 10 bases, and 5 bases stayed unmatched. Here the CDR3 reads CASSAAGDIQYF. CDR3 coding DNA: TGTGCCAGCAGCGCCGCGGGGGATATTCAGTACTTC.

This clonotype was picked up a small number of times. The rearrangement links TRBV6-2 or TRBV6-3 to TRBJ1-5; D possibly corresponds to TRBD1 (5 bases). Germline-derived CDR1 and CDR2 are MNHEY and SVGEGT. The CDR3 runs to 14 residues. V lost 4 bases and J 6 bases, leaving 13 bases between the germline ends. In DNA form, the CDR3 reads TGTGCCAGCAGTTCGTCAGGGTTCGGTCAGCCCCAGCATTTT. Its translation: CASSSSGFGQPQHF.

The table lists this clonotype with a few counts. The chain combines TRBV28 with TRBJ2-7, with D perhaps TRBD1 (6 bases). Trimming shortened V by 11 bases and J by 5 bases, and 22 bases separated the two germline ends. The CDR3 covers 14 residues. CDR1 and CDR2 (germline): MDHEN, SYDVKM. This CDR3 reads CAGDGTQGGNEQYV. CDR3 coding DNA: TGTGCCGGAGACGGGACACAGGGTGGAAACGAGCAGTACGTC.

This clonotype has a handful of counts. The genes are TRBV3-1 and TRBJ2-3; D is undetermined. Between the trimmed V and J ends, which lost 0 bases and 6 bases, there was a span of 4 bases. The germline V gene has CDR1 LGHDT and CDR2 YNNKEL (reference sequence). CDR3 length equals 12 residues. Here the CDR3 reads CASSQDGDTQYF. CDR3 sequence (DNA): TGTGCCAGCAGCCAAGACGGGGATACGCAGTATTTT.

The V call is TRBV12-3 or TRBV12-4, the J call TRBJ1-4; 8 nucleotides align to TRBD1. J lost 1 base, V lost 3 bases, and 1 base had no gene match. CDR3 size: 15 residues. CDR3 nucleotide sequence: TGTGCCAGCAGTTTTACAGGGGGAACTAATGAAAAACTGTTTTTT. This gives the protein CASSFTGGTNEKLFF.

The chain is built from TRBV7-9 and TRBJ2-1; D perhaps matches TRBD1 (6 bases). CDR1 and CDR2 (germline): SEHNR, FQNEAQ (reference sequence). This CDR3 has 14 residues. Deletions cut 5 bases from V and 6 bases from J, with 14 bases between. CDR3 nucleotides: TGTGCCAGCAGCAACGACAGGACTGGCAATGAGCAGTTCTTC. It yields the protein CASSNDRTGNEQFF.

The genes are TRBV4-3 and TRBJ2-1; the D gene is possibly TRBD2 (5 bases). Deletions cut 1 base from V and 6 bases from J, with 10 bases between. The CDR3 sequence is 14 residues long. Germline-derived CDR1 and CDR2 are LGHNA and YSLEER. The DNA for the CDR3 is TGCGCCAGCAGCCAAGGCCCGGGAATCAATGAGCAGTTCTTC. This encodes CASSQGPGINEQFF.

This clonotype was seen a few times. The V and J genes are TRBV6-2 or TRBV6-3 and TRBJ2-2, with 8 bases identical to TRBD1. The CDR3 has 14 amino acids. Germline-derived CDR1 and CDR2 are MNHEY and SVGEGT. V shed 5 bases, J shed 5 bases, and the junction held 4 bases outside the gene matches. CDR3 in DNA: TGTGCCAGCAGTCTCAACAGGGGGACCGGGGAGCTGTTTTTT. Translation: CASSLNRGTGELFF.

V and J are TRBV6-4 and TRBJ2-5; the D is unclear. Germline CDR1 and CDR2: MRHNA and SNTAGT. Trimming removed 11 bases at V and 10 bases at J, with 8 bases between. The CDR3 totals 8 residues. CDR3 amino acids: CAALGQYF. The CDR3 DNA follows: TGTGCCGCCCTGGGCCAGTACTTC.

This clonotype was seen repeatedly, ten times or more. This chain joins TRBV4-2 and TRBJ2-3; 16 bases map to TRBD2. Trimming cost V 4 bases and J 6 bases; bases outside gene matches: 4. The CDR3 extends over 16 amino acids. Germline assignment: CDR1 LGHNA and CDR2 YNFKEQ. The CDR3 loop is CASSPGLAGGPDTQYF. For the CDR3, the DNA is TGTGCCAGCAGCCCGGGACTAGCGGGGGGGCCGGATACGCAGTATTTT.

This clonotype has more than one count but fewer than ten. The V and J genes are TRBV19 and TRBJ2-7; D is possibly TRBD2 (5 bases). The CDR3 sequence is 12 residues long. The V end lost 5 bases, the J end lost 5 bases, and 10 bases lay between the germline ends. Germline CDR1 reads LNHDA; CDR2 reads SQIVND (reference sequence). CDR3 sequence reads: CASSCRGDEQYV. The CDR3 nucleotides are TGTGCCAGTAGTTGCCGGGGTGACGAGCAGTACGTC.

This clonotype was observed at least ten times. V gene TRBV12-3 or TRBV12-4 combines with J gene TRBJ2-7; no reliable D call. This CDR3 contains 13 residues. The germline V and J ends were trimmed by 3 bases and 1 base, with 7 bases remaining between them. The CDR3 region has the DNA TGTGCCAGCAGTTTTGAACATTCCTACGAGCAGTACTTC. Its translation: CASSFEHSYEQYF.

This chain joins TRBV10-3 and TRBJ2-5; perhaps TRBD2 as D (7 bases). The CDR3 is made up of 13 amino acids. CDR1 and CDR2 from the germline V gene are ENHRY and SYGVKD. V lost 9 bases to trimming and J lost 5 bases, with 16 bases between them. CDR3 in amino acids: CAIGRGAVETQYF. The DNA for the CDR3 is TGTGCCATAGGACGGGGGGCTGTTGAGACCCAGTACTTC.

Only a few counts were recorded for this clonotype. The chain is built from TRBV7-3 and TRBJ2-3, with a weak D call TRBD1 (6 bases). The CDR3 totals 15 residues. Trimming removed 5 bases at V and 3 bases at J, with 15 bases between. Germline V gene data show CDR1 as SGHTA and CDR2 as FQGTGA. CDR3 sequence reads: CASSARTVGTDTQYF. The DNA for the CDR3 is TGTGCCAGCAGCGCCCGGACAGTTGGGACAGATACGCAGTATTTT.

This clonotype was observed a few times. CDR3 sequence: CASSGQGGTYEQYF. The CDR3, as DNA: TGTGCCAGCAGTGGACAGGGGGGGACCTACGAGCAGTACTTC. This sequence joins TRBV6-1 and TRBJ2-7; 9 positions match TRBD1. V was clipped by 4 bases and J by 2 bases; unmatched bases: 3. The CDR3 is 14 residues long. Germline CDR1 is MNHNS and CDR2 is SASEGT.

In its sample, this clonotype was seen a few times. The chain carries TRBV4-2 and TRBJ2-5, with 10 bases fitting TRBD2. The J segment lost 5 bases and the V segment lost 4 bases, leaving 7 bases of the junction unmatched. CDR1 LGHNA and CDR2 YNFKEQ come from the germline V gene. The CDR3 is made up of 15 amino acids. The CDR3 coding sequence is TGTGCCAGCAGCCCCAGCGGGGGGGCACGGGAGACCCAGTACTTC. Translation gives CASSPSGGARETQYF.

This clonotype was observed at least ten times. J is TRBJ1-1 and V is TRBV20-1; no clear D. The V gene's germline CDR1 is DFQATT and CDR2 SNEGSKA (reference sequence). With 3 bases removed from V and 3 bases from J, the gap between germline ends came to 11 bases. The CDR3 runs 13 residues. For the CDR3, the DNA is TGCAGTGCTAGCGAGGACGAATACACTGAAGCTTTCTTT. As protein: CSASEDEYTEAFF.

The genes are TRBV15 and TRBJ1-2, with D hard to call. V lost 4 bases, J lost 4 bases, and 13 bases lay in between. CDR3 length: 14 amino acids. Germline lookup yields CDR1 LNHNV and CDR2 YYDKDF (reference sequence). The CDR3 spells CATSTEAGFYGYTF. DNA of the CDR3: TGTGCCACCAGCACTGAAGCCGGGTTCTATGGCTACACCTTC.

J is TRBJ2-1 and V is TRBV7-2; 16 bases match TRBD2. The CDR3 has 18 amino acids. Looked up from germline, CDR1 is SGHTA and CDR2 is FQGNSA. The junction had 10 bases not matched to a gene; V was cut back by 4 bases and J by 7 bases. CDR3 region: CASSWPGTSGGAKNEQFF. CDR3 nucleotides: TGTGCCAGCAGCTGGCCCGGGACTAGCGGGGGGGCTAAAAATGAGCAGTTCTTC. The full variable domain, rest sourced from reference TRBV7-2 and TRBJ2-1, is GAGVSQSPSNKVTEKGKDVELRCDPISGHTALYWYRQSLGQGLEFLIYFQGNSAPDKSGLPSDRFSAERTGGSVSTLTIQRTQQEDSAVYLCASSWPGTSGGAKNEQFFGPGTRLTVL.

The chain is built from TRBV12-3 or TRBV12-4 and TRBJ1-6; D uncertain. This CDR3 has 13 amino acids. V was trimmed by 1 base and J by 6 bases, leaving 4 bases between them. The CDR3, as DNA: TGTGCCAGCAGTTTAGAGGTTAATTCACCCCTCCACTTT. It encodes CASSLEVNSPLHF.